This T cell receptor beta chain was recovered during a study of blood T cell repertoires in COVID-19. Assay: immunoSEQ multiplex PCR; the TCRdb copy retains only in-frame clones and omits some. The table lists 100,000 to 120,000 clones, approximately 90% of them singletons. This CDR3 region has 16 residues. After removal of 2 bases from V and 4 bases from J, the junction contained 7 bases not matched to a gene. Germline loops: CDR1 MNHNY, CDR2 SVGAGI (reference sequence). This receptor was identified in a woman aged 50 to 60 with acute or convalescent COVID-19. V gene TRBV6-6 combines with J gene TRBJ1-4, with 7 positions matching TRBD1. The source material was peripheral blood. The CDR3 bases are TGTGCCAGCAGTTACCCGCCGGGACAGATTAATGAAAAACTGTTTTTT. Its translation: CASSYPPGQINEKLFF.